This TCR beta chain was sequenced during a study of blood T cell repertoires in COVID-19. On the study more broadly: Nucleic acid was either cDNA or gDNA, and it came from T cells, B-cell-depleted T cells, or PBMCs.

Under the authors' procedure: Researchers report that nucleated cell counts were estimated from reference gene primer amplification. This table comes from immunoSEQ multiplex PCR, and its TCRdb copy is limited to in-frame clones, with some not included. V and J calls and clone size follow that table, whereas D and trimming were derived from the DNA. The table records roughly 140,000 clones, 84% of them present only once. This clone has a single count. The V gene end was trimmed by 7 bases and the J gene end by 8 bases; junction bases not matched to a gene: 5. The germline gives CDR1 MNHEY, CDR2 SVGAGI. The CDR3 is 13 amino acids.

Sequencing was carried out using peripheral blood. This receptor was obtained from a woman aged 45-65 years with acute or convalescent COVID-19. The chain uses TRBV6-5 and TRBJ2-1; 10 nucleotides match TRBD2. The CDR3 reads CASNGLAGDEQFF. The CDR3 nucleotides are TGTGCCAGCAATGGGCTAGCGGGGGATGAGCAGTTCTTC.